This TCR beta chain was recovered during a study of T cells after yellow fever vaccination. A universal primer site and UMIs were added as TCR cDNA was made by 5'RACE template switching. TCRdb analysed the 5' RACE reads with MiXCR anew, one entry per CDR3 protein. This sample has about 340,000 distinct CDR3 sequences, with around 12% found just once. This clonotype was found many times. Its antigen is undetermined. Findings and caveats of the study: Abundant clonotypes (contaminants from the bulk population) could be present in FACS-sorted repertoires.

Sequences were derived from CD4+ T cells sorted from PBMCs, sampled 15 days after the yellow fever booster vaccination. This receptor was taken from a man aged 18 to 35 who received the YFV17D yellow fever vaccine.

Here the CDR3 reads CASSLGSPGYTF. CDR3 coding DNA: TGTGCCAGCAGCTTAGGCAGTCCTGGCTACACCTTC. This chain links TRBV7-9 with TRBJ1-2; D gene ambiguous. The V end lost 1 base, the J end lost 7 bases, and 7 bases lay between the germline ends. This CDR3 spans 12 amino acids. In germline, CDR1 is SEHNR, CDR2 FQNEAQ (reference sequence).